Listed below are T cell receptor beta chains from one sample, sequenced in a study of blood T cell repertoires in COVID-19. Generated by immunoSEQ multiplex PCR, the TCRdb table keeps only in-frame clones and is missing some. Found here are roughly 150,000 clones, around 80% of them singletons; the top ten hold 3% to 3.5%. Material: PBMCs or T cells enriched from blood (not recorded which). These receptors were obtained from a woman aged 55-70 years who had recovered from COVID-19. Each CDR3 is given with its conserved first and last residue. The order of the fields is CDR3 DNA, CDR3 protein, clone size, J gene, D gene, V gene. D genes are given only for firm matches. Some rows have no size entry. The others give once, few or many, or a class for an expanded clone.

TGTGCCAGCATTCCGGGACTAGCCGAGGGCGATACGCAGTATTTT CASIPGLAEGDTQYF . TRBJ2-3 TRBD2 TRBV2
TGTGCCAGCAGTGAAGGGAGGGTTACCAATCAGCCCCAGCATTTT CASSEGRVTNQPQHF . TRBJ1-5 . TRBV2
TGCGCCAGCAGCTTGTTGCCAGGGGACACTGAAGCTTTCTTT CASSLLPGDTEAFF . TRBJ1-1 . TRBV5-1
TGTGCCAGCAGCTTAGTGGTTATCAAAGGGGGCTATGGCTACACCTTC CASSLVVIKGGYGYTF . TRBJ1-2 . TRBV7-9
TGTGCCAGTACCGGGACAGCTAGCACAGATACGCAGTATTTT CASTGTASTDTQYF many TRBJ2-3 TRBD1 TRBV19
TGTGCCAGCAGCTTACAATACACCATATATTTT CASSLQYTIYF many TRBJ1-3 . TRBV7-8
TGTGCCAGCAGTGGGCAGTTGGATTCACCCCTCCACTTT CASSGQLDSPLHF . TRBJ1-6 . TRBV2
TGTGCCAGCGTGGTAGGGGGCAGCTCCTACAATGAGCAGTTCTTC CASVVGGSSYNEQFF once TRBJ2-1 TRBD1 TRBV13
TGCGCCAGCAGACCAAGACAGGGGGAACCCACCGGGGAGCTGTTTTTT CASRPRQGEPTGELFF . TRBJ2-2 TRBD1 TRBV5-1
TGCAGCGTTCCGGGACAGGGGGCTTACACCGGGGAGCTGTTTTTT CSVPGQGAYTGELFF . TRBJ2-2 TRBD1 TRBV29-1
TGCGCCAGCAGCTTGGGGACTAGCACCTTGACAGATACGCAGTATTTT CASSLGTSTLTDTQYF . TRBJ2-3 TRBD2 TRBV5-1
TGTGCCAGCAGTGTCGACAGGGGTAGCTATGGCTACACCTTC CASSVDRGSYGYTF . TRBJ1-2 TRBD1 TRBV2
TGTGCCTGGAGTGCCCAGGGAAACACCATATATTTT CAWSAQGNTIYF once TRBJ1-3 . TRBV30
TGTGCCAGCAGCGATGGACAGGGGCCATCGCCCCTCCACTTT CASSDGQGPSPLHF . TRBJ1-6 TRBD1 TRBV7-3
TGTGCCAGCAGCTCGGGACAACTCTCTGGAAACACCATATATTTT CASSSGQLSGNTIYF . TRBJ1-3 . TRBV5-6
TGTGCCAGTAGTCCCGGACTGATCTTCTATGGCTACACCTTC CASSPGLIFYGYTF . TRBJ1-2 . TRBV19
TGTGCCAGCAGCTTAGGGACTAGCGGGGTCAATGAGCAGTTCTTC CASSLGTSGVNEQFF . TRBJ2-1 TRBD2 TRBV11-2
TGTGCCAGTAGTGTCGGGACAGCCGGAAATGAAAAACTGTTTTTT CASSVGTAGNEKLFF . TRBJ1-4 TRBD1 TRBV19
TGTGCCAGCAGCCAAGATTCACCCACAGTGAATCAGCCCCAGCATTTT CASSQDSPTVNQPQHF once TRBJ1-5 . TRBV4-2
TGTGCCAGCAGCCGTCGCGGACAGGGAAACTATGGCTACACCTTC CASSRRGQGNYGYTF many TRBJ1-2 TRBD1 TRBV5-6
TGTGCCAGCAAGAAGGGAGGGGTCTCTGGAAACACCATATATTTT CASKKGGVSGNTIYF . TRBJ1-3 . TRBV2
TGTGCCTGGAGTAGAGGGACAGGCACCGGGGAGCTGTTTTTT CAWSRGTGTGELFF . TRBJ2-2 TRBD1 TRBV30
TGTGCCAGTAGTATAGGCTCCGGGAAATCCTACAATGAGCAGTTCTTC CASSIGSGKSYNEQFF . TRBJ2-1 . TRBV19
TGTGCCAGCAGCTTAGTGGGGACATGGAGTGGAACTGAAGCTTTCTTT CASSLVGTWSGTEAFF . TRBJ1-1 . TRBV11-2